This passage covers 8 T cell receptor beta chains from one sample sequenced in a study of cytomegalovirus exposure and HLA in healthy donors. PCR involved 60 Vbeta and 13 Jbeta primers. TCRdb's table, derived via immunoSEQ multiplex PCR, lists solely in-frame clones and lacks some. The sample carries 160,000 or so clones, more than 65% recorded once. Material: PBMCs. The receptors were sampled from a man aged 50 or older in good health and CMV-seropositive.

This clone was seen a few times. DNA for the CDR3: TGTGCCAGCAGTCCGGGTCGCACAGATACGCAGTATTTT. Translating it yields CASSPGRTDTQYF. The chain recombines TRBV28 with TRBJ2-3; D not certain. The CDR3 runs 13 residues. V lost 5 bases, J lost 1 base, and 7 bases lay in between. Per the germline V gene, CDR1 is MDHEN and CDR2 is SYDVKM.

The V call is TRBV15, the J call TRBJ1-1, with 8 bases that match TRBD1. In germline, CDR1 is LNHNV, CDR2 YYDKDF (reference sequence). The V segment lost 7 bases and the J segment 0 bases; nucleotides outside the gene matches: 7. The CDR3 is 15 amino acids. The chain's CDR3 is CATIRDRGLNTEAFF. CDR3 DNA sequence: TGTGCCACCATCCGAGACAGGGGTTTGAACACTGAAGCTTTCTTT.

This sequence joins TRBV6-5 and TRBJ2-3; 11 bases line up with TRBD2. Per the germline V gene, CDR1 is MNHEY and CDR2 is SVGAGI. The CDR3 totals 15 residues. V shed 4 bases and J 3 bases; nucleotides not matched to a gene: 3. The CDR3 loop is CASSWGTSGTDTQYF. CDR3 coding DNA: TGTGCCAGCAGTTGGGGGACTAGCGGTACAGATACGCAGTATTTT.

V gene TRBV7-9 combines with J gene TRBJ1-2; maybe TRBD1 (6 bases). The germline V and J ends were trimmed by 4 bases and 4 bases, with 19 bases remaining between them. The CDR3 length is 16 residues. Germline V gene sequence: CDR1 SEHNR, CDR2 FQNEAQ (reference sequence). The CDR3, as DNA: TGTGCCAGCAGCTCGCCACTCTACGGGACAAGCTATGGCTACACCTTC. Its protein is CASSSPLYGTSYGYTF.

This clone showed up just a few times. The chain's CDR3 is CASSYLARGGDYGYTF. The CDR3 DNA is TGTGCCAGCAGTTACTTAGCTAGGGGAGGGGACTATGGCTACACCTTC. The chain joins TRBV6-6 to TRBJ1-2; TRBD1 might be the D (5 bases). CDR3 length: 16 residues. Trimming left V 1 base short and J 3 bases short, with 15 bases between. Germline lookup yields CDR1 MNHNY and CDR2 SVGAGI (reference sequence).

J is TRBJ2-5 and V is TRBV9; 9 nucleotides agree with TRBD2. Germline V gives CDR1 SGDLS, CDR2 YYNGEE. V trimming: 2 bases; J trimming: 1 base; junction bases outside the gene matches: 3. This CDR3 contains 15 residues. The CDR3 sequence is CASSVPAGGQETQYF. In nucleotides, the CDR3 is TGTGCCAGCAGCGTTCCAGCGGGGGGCCAAGAGACCCAGTACTTC.

The CDR3 nucleotides read TGTGCCAGCAGCAGGCGGGGAACATTATTCTATGGCTACACCTTC. This gives the protein CASSRRGTLFYGYTF. The chain joins TRBV21-1 to TRBJ1-2. TRBV21-1 is a listed pseudogene. The CDR3 spans 15 residues.

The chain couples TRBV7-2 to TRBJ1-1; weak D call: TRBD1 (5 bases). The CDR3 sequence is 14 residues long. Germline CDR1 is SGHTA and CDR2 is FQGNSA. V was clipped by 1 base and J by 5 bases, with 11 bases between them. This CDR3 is CASSLVWGGTEAFF. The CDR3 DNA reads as TGTGCCAGCAGCTTAGTCTGGGGGGGGACTGAAGCTTTCTTT. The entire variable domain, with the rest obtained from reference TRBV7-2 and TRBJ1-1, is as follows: GAGVSQSPSNKVTEKGKDVELRCDPISGHTALYWYRQSLGQGLEFLIYFQGNSAPDKSGLPSDRFSAERTGGSVSTLTIQRTQQEDSAVYLCASSLVWGGTEAFFGQGTRLTVV.